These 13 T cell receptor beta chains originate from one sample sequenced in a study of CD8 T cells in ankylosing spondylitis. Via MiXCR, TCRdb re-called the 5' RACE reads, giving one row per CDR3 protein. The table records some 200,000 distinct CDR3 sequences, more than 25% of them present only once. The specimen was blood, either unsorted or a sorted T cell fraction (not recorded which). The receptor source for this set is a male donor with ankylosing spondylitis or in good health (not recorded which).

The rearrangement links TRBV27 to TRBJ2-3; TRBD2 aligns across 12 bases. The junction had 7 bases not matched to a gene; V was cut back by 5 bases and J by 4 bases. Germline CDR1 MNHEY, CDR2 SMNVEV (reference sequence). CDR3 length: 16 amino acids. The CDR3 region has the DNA TGTGCCAGCAGTCAACGACTAGCGGGAGTCGCAGATACGCAGTATTTT. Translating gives CASSQRLAGVADTQYF.

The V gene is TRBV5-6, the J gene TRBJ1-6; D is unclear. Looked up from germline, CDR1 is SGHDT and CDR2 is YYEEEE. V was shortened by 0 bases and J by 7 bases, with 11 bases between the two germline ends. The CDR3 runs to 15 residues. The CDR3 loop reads CASSLGWERNSPLHF. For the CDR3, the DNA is TGTGCCAGCAGCTTGGGATGGGAAAGGAATTCACCCCTCCACTTT.

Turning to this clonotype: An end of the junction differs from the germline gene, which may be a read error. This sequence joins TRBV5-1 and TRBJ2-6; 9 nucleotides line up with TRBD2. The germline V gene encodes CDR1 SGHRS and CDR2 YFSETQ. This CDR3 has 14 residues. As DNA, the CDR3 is TGCGCTAGCAGCGGGGGGCCTGGGGCCAACGTCCTGACTTTC. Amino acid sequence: CASSGGPGANVLTF.

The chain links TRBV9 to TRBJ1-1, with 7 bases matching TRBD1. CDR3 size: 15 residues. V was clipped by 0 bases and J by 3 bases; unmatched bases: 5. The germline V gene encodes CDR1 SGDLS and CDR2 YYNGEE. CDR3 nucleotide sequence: TGTGCCAGCAGCGTAGGGGTAGGGGGCGACACTGAAGCTTTCTTT. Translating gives CASSVGVGGDTEAFF.

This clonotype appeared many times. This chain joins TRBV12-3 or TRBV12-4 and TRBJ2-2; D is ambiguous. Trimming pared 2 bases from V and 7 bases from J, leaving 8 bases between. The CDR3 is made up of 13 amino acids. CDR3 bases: TGTGCCAGCAGTTTACGACTCAGCGGGGAGCTGTTTTTT. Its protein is CASSLRLSGELFF.

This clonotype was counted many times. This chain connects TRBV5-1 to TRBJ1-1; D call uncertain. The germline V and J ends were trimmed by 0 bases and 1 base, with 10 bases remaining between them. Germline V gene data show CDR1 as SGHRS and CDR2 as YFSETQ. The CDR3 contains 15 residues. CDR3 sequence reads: CASSLDRGWNTEAFF. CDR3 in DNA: TGCGCCAGCAGCTTGGATCGGGGTTGGAACACTGAAGCTTTCTTT.

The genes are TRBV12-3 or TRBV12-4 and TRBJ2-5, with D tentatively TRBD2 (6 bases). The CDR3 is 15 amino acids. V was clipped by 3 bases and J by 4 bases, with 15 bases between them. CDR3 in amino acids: CASSFGKGGRETQYF. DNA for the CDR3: TGTGCCAGCAGTTTTGGGAAAGGAGGGAGAGAGACCCAGTACTTC.

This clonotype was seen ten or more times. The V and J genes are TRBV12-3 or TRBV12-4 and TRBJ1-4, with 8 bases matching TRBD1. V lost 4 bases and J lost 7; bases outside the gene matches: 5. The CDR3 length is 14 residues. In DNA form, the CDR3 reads TGTGCCAGCAGTTCCCGGACAGGGAGTGAAAAACTGTTTTTT. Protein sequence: CASSSRTGSEKLFF.

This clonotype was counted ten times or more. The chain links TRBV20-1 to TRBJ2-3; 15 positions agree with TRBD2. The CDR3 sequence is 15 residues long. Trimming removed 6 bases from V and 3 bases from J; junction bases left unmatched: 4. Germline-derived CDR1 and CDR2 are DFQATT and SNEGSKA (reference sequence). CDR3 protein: CSAPGTSGGTDTQYF. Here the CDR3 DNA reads TGCAGTGCCCCGGGGACTAGCGGGGGGACAGATACGCAGTATTTT.

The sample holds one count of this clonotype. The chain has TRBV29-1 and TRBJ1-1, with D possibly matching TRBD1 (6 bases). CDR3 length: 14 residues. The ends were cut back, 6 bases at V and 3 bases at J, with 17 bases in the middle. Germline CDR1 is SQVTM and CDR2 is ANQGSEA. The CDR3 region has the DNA TGCAGCGTCGGGGGCGAGGGAGGCTACACTGAAGCTTTCTTT. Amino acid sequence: CSVGGEGGYTEAFF.

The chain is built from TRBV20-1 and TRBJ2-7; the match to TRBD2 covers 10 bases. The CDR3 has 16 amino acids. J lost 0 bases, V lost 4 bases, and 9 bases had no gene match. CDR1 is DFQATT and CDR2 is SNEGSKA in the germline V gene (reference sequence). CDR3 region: CSATWRLAGGSYEQYF. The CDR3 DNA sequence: TGCAGTGCTACTTGGCGACTAGCGGGTGGCTCCTACGAGCAGTACTTC.

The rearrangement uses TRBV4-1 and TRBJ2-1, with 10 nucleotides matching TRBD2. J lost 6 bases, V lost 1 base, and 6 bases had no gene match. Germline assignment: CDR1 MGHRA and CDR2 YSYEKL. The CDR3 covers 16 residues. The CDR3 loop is CASSQGRSGRANEQFF. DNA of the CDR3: TGCGCCAGCAGCCAAGGGAGGAGCGGGAGGGCCAATGAGCAGTTCTTC.

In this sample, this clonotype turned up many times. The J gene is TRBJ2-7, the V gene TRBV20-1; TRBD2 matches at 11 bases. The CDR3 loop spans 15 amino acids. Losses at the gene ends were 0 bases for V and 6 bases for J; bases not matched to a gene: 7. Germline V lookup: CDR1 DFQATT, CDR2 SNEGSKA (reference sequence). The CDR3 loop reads CSARDLASGRSEQYF. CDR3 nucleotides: TGCAGTGCTAGAGATCTTGCTAGCGGGAGGAGCGAGCAGTACTTC.